The rows below give T cell receptor beta chains drawn from one sample of a study of T cell repertoires in cytomegalovirus infection. These TCRs' antigens remain unknown. Each CDR3 protein is one row after TCRdb ran MiXCR on the reads. The data show about 700,000 distinct CDR3 sequences, roughly 30% seen once. The sample here was cultured PBMCs, taken from culture after CMV antigen stimulation. The receptors come from a human donor in good health (CMV status not recorded). Some clones in this sample may be carry-over from other donors' samples. Each CDR3 is given with its conserved first and last residue. The D gene is left open where the match is weak. Rows give clone size only sometimes, using once, few, many, or a class for an expanded clone.

>TRBD1|15|few|TRBV9|TRBJ2-5
CASSPRAGGEETQYF
TGTGCCAGCAGCCCCCGGGCAGGGGGCGAAGAGACCCAGTACTTC
>TRBD1|15|few|TRBV4-1|TRBJ2-7
CASSQSGGRTYEQYF
TGCGCCAGCAGCCAATCAGGGGGCCGGACCTACGAGCAGTACTTC
>NA|15|NA|TRBV20-1|TRBJ2-7
CSARDPRGFSYEQYF
TGCAGTGCTAGAGACCCCAGGGGTTTCTCCTACGAGCAGTACTTC
>TRBD1|15|NA|TRBV7-6|TRBJ2-3
CASSMGQRYTDTQYF
TGTGCCAGCAGCATGGGACAGAGATACACAGATACGCAGTATTTT
>NA|16|NA|TRBV20-1|TRBJ1-4
CSAGILTGRGYEKLFF
TGCAGTGCTGGAATACTAACAGGGAGAGGGTATGAAAAACTGTTTTTT
>NA|12|NA|TRBV20-1|TRBJ2-2
CSARRSAGELFF
TGCAGTGCCCGCCGGTCGGCCGGGGAGCTGTTTTTT
>TRBD1|15|NA|TRBV28|TRBJ1-1
CASSSPQGANTEAFF
TGTGCCAGCAGTTCCCCGCAGGGGGCGAACACTGAAGCTTTCTTT
>TRBD2|14|NA|TRBV29-1|TRBJ2-3
CSVRLAGPSDTQYF
TGCAGCGTTCGACTAGCGGGGCCCTCAGATACGCAGTATTTT
>TRBD1|16|NA|TRBV7-2|TRBJ2-5
CASSFYGTAYQETQYF
TGTGCCAGCAGCTTTTACGGGACAGCGTACCAAGAGACCCAGTACTTC
>NA|15|NA|TRBV6-1|TRBJ1-5
CASRALGASDQPQHF
TGTGCCAGCAGAGCCCTCGGGGCAAGCGATCAGCCCCAGCATTTT
>NA|16|NA|TRBV12-3/TRBV12-4|TRBJ2-7
CASSSYGTTNVRGQYF
TGTGCCAGCAGTTCGTATGGGACAACAAACGTACGGGGGCAGTACTTC
>NA|13|NA|TRBV10-3|TRBJ2-7
CAISESVTHEQYF
TGTGCCATCAGTGAGTCGGTAACCCACGAGCAGTACTTC
>TRBD2|16|NA|TRBV20-1|TRBJ2-3
CSARPSGRFGTDTQYF
TGCAGTGCTAGACCTAGCGGGAGGTTCGGCACAGATACGCAGTATTTT
>NA|14|few|TRBV6-1|TRBJ1-6
CASSTGQTNSPLHF
TGTGCCAGCAGCACCGGACAGACTAATTCACCCCTCCACTTT
>TRBD1|14|NA|TRBV20-1|TRBJ2-3
CSASSGQGTDTQYF
TGCAGTGCTAGCTCGGGACAGGGCACAGATACGCAGTATTTT
>NA|13|NA|TRBV19|TRBJ2-1
CASSISRRREQFF
TGTGCCAGTAGTATAAGCCGGCGTCGTGAGCAGTTCTTC
>NA|14|NA|TRBV20-1|TRBJ2-7
CSARDLLGSYEQYF
TGCAGTGCTAGAGATCTACTGGGAAGCTACGAGCAGTACTTC
>TRBD2|13|few|TRBV28|TRBJ2-7
CASSLAGVGEQYF
TGTGCCAGCAGTTTGGCGGGGGTTGGGGAGCAGTACTTC
>TRBD2|12|NA|TRBV4-2|TRBJ2-7
CASSQAGGQQYF
TGTGCCAGCAGCCAGGCGGGAGGCCAGCAGTACTTC
>TRBD1|16|few|TRBV6-1|TRBJ2-7
CASRRTGTGVSYEQYF
TGTGCCAGCAGGCGAACCGGGACAGGGGTTTCCTACGAGCAGTACTTC
>TRBD1|18|NA|TRBV12-3/TRBV12-4|TRBJ1-1
CASSLKTSGTGGGTEAFF
TGTGCCAGCAGTCTAAAAACATCCGGGACAGGGGGAGGCACTGAAGCTTTCTTT
>NA|13|NA|TRBV12-3/TRBV12-4|TRBJ1-2
CASSGSTTYGYTF
TGTGCCAGCAGTGGGAGTACGACCTATGGCTACACCTTC
>NA|14|NA|TRBV6-1|TRBJ2-2
CASIRQINTGELFF
TGTGCCAGCATTCGACAGATTAACACCGGGGAGCTGTTTTTT
>TRBD2|16|many|TRBV7-2|TRBJ2-2
CASSLTSGSYTGELFF
TGTGCCAGCAGCTTGACGAGCGGGAGTTACACCGGGGAGCTGTTTTTT
>NA|15|few|TRBV6-2/TRBV6-3|TRBJ2-3
CASSYRSGRADTQYF
TGTGCCAGCAGTTACCGTTCAGGAAGGGCAGATACGCAGTATTTT
>NA|15|NA|TRBV11-2|TRBJ2-7
CASSLLRGGPYEQYF
TGTGCCAGCAGCTTACTCAGGGGGGGCCCCTACGAGCAGTACTTC
>NA|19|few|TRBV11-2|TRBJ2-2
CASSLRPGRSFANTGELFF
TGTGCCAGCAGCCTTCGCCCGGGACGGAGTTTCGCGAACACCGGGGAGCTGTTTTTT
>NA|17|few|TRBV28|TRBJ1-2
CASSLLGLGVDNYGYTF
TGTGCCAGCAGTTTATTAGGTCTGGGGGTCGATAACTATGGCTACACCTTC
>NA|15|many|TRBV7-8|TRBJ1-5
CASSFVPGPNQPQHF
TGTGCCAGCAGCTTCGTCCCCGGGCCAAATCAGCCCCAGCATTTT
>TRBD2|15|many|TRBV12-3/TRBV12-4|TRBJ2-1
CASTHSGSPYNEQFF
TGTGCCAGCACCCATAGCGGGAGTCCCTACAATGAGCAGTTCTTC
>NA|13|once|TRBV6-2/TRBV6-3|TRBJ2-7
CASHQPPWDEQYF
TGTGCCAGCCACCAGCCCCCCTGGGACGAGCAGTACTTC
>NA|13|NA|TRBV29-1|TRBJ2-5
CSVVSPGAETQYF
TGCAGCGTTGTTTCTCCGGGGGCTGAGACCCAGTACTTC
>NA|15|NA|TRBV28|TRBJ2-3
CASIPLAPLTDTQYF
TGTGCCAGCATCCCACTAGCCCCCTTGACAGATACGCAGTATTTT
>NA|14|many|TRBV7-2|TRBJ1-3
CASSLTSSGNTIYF
TGTGCCAGCAGCTTGACGAGTTCTGGAAACACCATATATTTT
>NA|13|NA|TRBV2|TRBJ2-7
CASVPGHSYEQYF
TGTGCCAGCGTCCCGGGACACAGCTACGAGCAGTACTTC
>TRBD2|14|few|TRBV7-7|TRBJ2-2
CAGGLAANTGELFF
TGTGCCGGCGGACTAGCTGCGAACACCGGGGAGCTGTTTTTT
>TRBD1|22|few|TRBV20-1|TRBJ1-1
CSARDESRLGRTGERMNTEAFF
TGCAGTGCTAGAGATGAGTCTAGGCTAGGACGGACAGGGGAAAGGATGAACACTGAAGCTTTCTTT
>TRBD2|12|NA|TRBV20-1|TRBJ2-1
CSARSGIYEQFF
TGCAGTGCTAGAAGCGGGATTTATGAGCAGTTCTTC
>NA|12|NA|TRBV2|TRBJ2-4
CASSETLNIQYF
TGTGCCAGCAGTGAAACTCTCAACATTCAGTACTTC
>NA|12|many|TRBV12-3/TRBV12-4|TRBJ1-3
CASSFSGNTIYF
TGTGCCAGCAGCTTCTCTGGAAACACCATATATTTT
>NA|15|NA|TRBV7-8|TRBJ2-1
CASSWTSPPLNEQFF
TGTGCCAGCAGCTGGACCTCTCCGCCTCTGAATGAGCAGTTCTTC
>TRBD2|15|few|TRBV11-2|TRBJ2-1
CASSRDWTSPNEQFF
TGTGCCAGCAGTCGAGATTGGACTAGTCCTAATGAGCAGTTCTTC
>NA|15|NA|TRBV28|TRBJ1-6
CASPERGEQGSPLHF
TGTGCGAGCCCCGAAAGGGGTGAGCAGGGTTCACCCCTCCACTTT
>TRBD2|16|few|TRBV10-3|TRBJ2-3
CAISTGLGGATDTQYF
TGTGCCATCAGTACGGGACTAGGTGGGGCCACAGATACGCAGTATTTT
>NA|12|many|TRBV7-2|TRBJ1-2
CASSLGVYGYTF
TGTGCCAGCAGCTTGGGAGTCTATGGCTACACCTTC
>NA|15|few|TRBV11-2|TRBJ1-2
CASRPVSGPSRGYTF
TGTGCCAGCAGGCCCGTATCCGGACCGTCTCGGGGCTACACCTTC